The clone carrying this T cell receptor (beta chain) occurred many times. This specimen belongs to a study of regulatory T cells in long-lasting Graves disease. The CDR3 covers 12 residues. The V gene lost 6 bases and the J gene lost 5 bases, with 7 bases spanning the gap. Through Arm-PCR of CDR3 regions and iRepertoire HTBI primers, TCR beta libraries were built. Each CDR3 protein gets one entry after TCRdb re-called the multiplex PCR reads with MiXCR. The sample holds hundreds of thousands of distinct CDR3 sequences, about 13% seen once. Sample time point: newly diagnosed GD, antithyroid drugs for less than 3 months. There was RNA extracted from PBMCs, and the TCR library was made from it. The data were also submitted as part of a second study, on T cells in Graves' hyperthyroidism and ophthalmopathy. This second study says: A median around 6.4 months before onset, the model predicted ophthalmopathy.

This sequence originates from a man aged 30 to 39 with Graves disease. This chain links TRBV12-3 or TRBV12-4 with TRBJ2-2, with a weak D call TRBD2 (5 bases). Sequenced material: peripheral blood mononuclear cells (PBMCs), taken at new diagnosis, from a patient treated with antithyroid drugs. The CDR3 DNA reads as TGTGCCAGCAGGGGCGGGACCGGGGAGCTGTTTTTT. Protein sequence: CASRGGTGELFF.